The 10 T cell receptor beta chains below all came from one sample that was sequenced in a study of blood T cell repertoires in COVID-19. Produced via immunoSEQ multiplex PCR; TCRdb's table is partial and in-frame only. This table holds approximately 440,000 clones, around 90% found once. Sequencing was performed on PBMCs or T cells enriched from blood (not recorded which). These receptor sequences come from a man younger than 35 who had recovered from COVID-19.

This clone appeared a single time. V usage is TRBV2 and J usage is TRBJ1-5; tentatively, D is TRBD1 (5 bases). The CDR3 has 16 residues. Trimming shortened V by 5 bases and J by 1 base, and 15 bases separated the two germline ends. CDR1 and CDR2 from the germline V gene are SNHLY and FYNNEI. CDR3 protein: CASSQEGWGSNQPQHF. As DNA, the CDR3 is TGTGCCAGCAGTCAGGAGGGGTGGGGAAGCAATCAGCCCCAGCATTTT.

CDR3 residues: CASSLARGELTMNTEAFF. The CDR3 coding sequence is TGTGCCAGCAGCTTAGCCAGGGGCGAGCTGACTATGAACACTGAAGCTTTCTTT. The V and J genes are TRBV7-9 and TRBJ1-1, with D perhaps matching TRBD1 (6 bases). Per the germline V gene, CDR1 is SEHNR and CDR2 is FQNEAQ (reference sequence). The CDR3 extends over 18 amino acids. The V end lost 0 bases, the J end lost 0 bases, and 17 bases lay between the germline ends.

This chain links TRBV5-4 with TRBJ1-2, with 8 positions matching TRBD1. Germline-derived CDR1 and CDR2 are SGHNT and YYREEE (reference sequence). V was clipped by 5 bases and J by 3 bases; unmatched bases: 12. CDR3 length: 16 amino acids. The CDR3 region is CASRMGDRGYDYGYTF. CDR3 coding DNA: TGTGCCAGCAGGATGGGAGACAGGGGTTATGACTATGGCTACACCTTC.

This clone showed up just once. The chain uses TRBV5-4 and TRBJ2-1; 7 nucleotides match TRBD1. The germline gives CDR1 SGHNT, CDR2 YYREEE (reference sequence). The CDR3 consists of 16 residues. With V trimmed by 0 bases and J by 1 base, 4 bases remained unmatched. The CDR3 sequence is CASSLGLQGSYNEQFF. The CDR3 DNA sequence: TGTGCCAGCAGCTTGGGACTACAGGGGTCCTACAATGAGCAGTTCTTC. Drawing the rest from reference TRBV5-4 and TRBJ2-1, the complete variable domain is ETGVTQSPTHLIKTRGQQVTLRCSSQSGHNTVSWYQQALGQGPQFIFQYYREEENGRGNFPPRFSGLQFPNYSSELNVNALELDDSALYLCASSLGLQGSYNEQFFGPGTRLTVL.

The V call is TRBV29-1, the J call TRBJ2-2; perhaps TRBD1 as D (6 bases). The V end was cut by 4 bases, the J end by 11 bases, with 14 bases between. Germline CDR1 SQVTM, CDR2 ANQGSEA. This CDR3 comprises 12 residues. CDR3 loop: CSVGWGQGELFF. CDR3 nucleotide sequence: TGCAGCGTTGGATGGGGGCAGGGTGAGCTGTTTTTT.

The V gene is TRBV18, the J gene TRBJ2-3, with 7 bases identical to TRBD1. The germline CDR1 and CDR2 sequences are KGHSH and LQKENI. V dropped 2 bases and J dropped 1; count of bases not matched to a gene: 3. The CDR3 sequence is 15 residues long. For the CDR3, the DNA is TGTGCCAGCTCACCAAACCAGGGGGGCACAGATACGCAGTATTTT. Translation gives CASSPNQGGTDTQYF.

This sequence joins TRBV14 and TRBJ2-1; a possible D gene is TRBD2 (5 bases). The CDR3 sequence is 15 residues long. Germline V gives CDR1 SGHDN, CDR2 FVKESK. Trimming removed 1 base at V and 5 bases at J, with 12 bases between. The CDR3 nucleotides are TGTGCCAGCAGCCAAGTCACTAGGAGGAACAATGAGCAGTTCTTC. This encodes CASSQVTRRNNEQFF.

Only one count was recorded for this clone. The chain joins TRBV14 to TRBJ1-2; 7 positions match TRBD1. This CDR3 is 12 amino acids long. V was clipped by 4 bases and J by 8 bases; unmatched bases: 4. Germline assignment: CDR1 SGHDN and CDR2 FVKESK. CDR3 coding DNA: TGTGCCAGCAGCCCCCGACAGGGCGGCTACACCTTC. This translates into CASSPRQGGYTF.

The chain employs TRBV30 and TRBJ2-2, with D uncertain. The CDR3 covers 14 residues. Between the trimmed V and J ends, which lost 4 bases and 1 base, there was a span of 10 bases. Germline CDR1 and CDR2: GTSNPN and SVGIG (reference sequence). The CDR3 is CAWNKYRNTGELFF. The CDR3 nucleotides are TGTGCCTGGAATAAATATCGGAACACCGGGGAGCTGTTTTTT.

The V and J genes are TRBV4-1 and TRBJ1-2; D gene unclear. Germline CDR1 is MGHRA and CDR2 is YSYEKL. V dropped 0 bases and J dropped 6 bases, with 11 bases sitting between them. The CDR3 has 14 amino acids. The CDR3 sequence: CASSQDAGPNGYTF. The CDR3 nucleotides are TGCGCCAGCAGCCAAGATGCAGGCCCTAATGGCTACACCTTC.